The 26 T cell receptor beta chains given below trace back to one sample, sequenced in a study of T-cell memory formation after mild COVID-19. TCRdb re-analysed the 5' RACE reads in MiXCR, keeping a single row per CDR3 protein. The sample has 55,000 to 70,000 distinct CDR3 sequences, 25% to 30% seen once. Sequences were obtained from PBMCs or a T cell subset sorted from them (not recorded which). The receptors here all came from a man younger than 30 who had mild COVID-19 (a few samples of this study predate the infection). Cell type and time point are not known.

The rearrangement joins TRBV6-4 to TRBJ2-2, with 7 bases matching TRBD1. V lost 5 bases, J lost 4 bases, and 4 bases stayed unmatched. There are 14 residues in the CDR3. Germline V gene data show CDR1 as MRHNA and CDR2 as SNTAGT. The CDR3 sequence is CASSQGQLTGELFF. The CDR3, as DNA: TGTGCCAGCAGTCAGGGACAGCTCACCGGGGAGCTGTTTTTT.

This clonotype was recorded a few times. The genes are TRBV7-3 and TRBJ2-2; weak D call: TRBD2 (6 bases). This CDR3 comprises 16 residues. Trimming removed 2 bases at V and 4 bases at J, with 14 bases between. The germline CDR1 and CDR2 sequences are SGHTA and FQGTGA. The CDR3 bases are TGTGCCAGCAGCTTATCAGCCGGGAGTGGCACCGGGGAGCTGTTTTTT. Translation: CASSLSAGSGTGELFF.

The rearrangement joins TRBV7-9 to TRBJ2-3; D is unclear. Trimming took 2 bases from V and 5 from J, leaving 8 bases between them. Germline V gene lookup returns CDR1 SEHNR and CDR2 FQNEAQ (reference sequence). The CDR3 runs to 13 residues. The CDR3, as DNA: TGTGCCAGCAGCTTAAGTAGCCTAGATACGCAGTATTTT. Its translation: CASSLSSLDTQYF.

A word on this clonotype: One end of the junction does not line up with germline, which may come from a read error. The gene calls are TRBV7-8 and TRBJ1-2; D not resolved. Germline CDR1 and CDR2: SGHVS and FQNEAQ. This CDR3 has 14 residues. CDR3 bases: TGTGTCAGCAGCTTAGAACTGGCTAACTATGGCTACACCTTC. This encodes CVSSLELANYGYTF.

This clonotype turned up a few times. V gene TRBV7-6 combines with J gene TRBJ2-5; D remains ambiguous. V shed 5 bases and J shed 5 bases, with 12 bases lying between them. This CDR3 spans 13 amino acids. Looked up from germline, CDR1 is SGHVS and CDR2 is FNYEAQ. CDR3 in DNA: TGTGCCAGCAGCCCGACCCTAGGGGAGACCCAGTACTTC. As protein: CASSPTLGETQYF.

This clonotype was found a few times. The chain links TRBV5-1 to TRBJ2-1; D remains ambiguous. The ends were cut back, 7 bases at V and 0 bases at J, with 11 bases in the middle. CDR3 length equals 14 residues. Germline CDR1 SGHRS, CDR2 YFSETQ. The CDR3 here is CASVDGSSYNEQFF. In nucleotides, the CDR3 is TGCGCCAGCGTAGACGGTAGCTCCTACAATGAGCAGTTCTTC.

The V call is TRBV7-2, the J call TRBJ2-5, with D possibly matching TRBD2 (6 bases). Germline CDR1 reads SGHTA; CDR2 reads FQGNSA. The V end was cut by 5 bases, the J end by 5 bases, with 18 bases between. This CDR3 has 15 residues. The CDR3 DNA follows: TGTGCCAGCAGCCCCGAGGCGGGGACCGGGGAGACCCAGTACTTC. The encoded protein is CASSPEAGTGETQYF. The full variable domain, in which reference TRBV7-2 and TRBJ2-5 provide the parts outside the CDR3, is GAGVSQSPSNKVTEKGKDVELRCDPISGHTALYWYRQSLGQGLEFLIYFQGNSAPDKSGLPSDRFSAERTGGSVSTLTIQRTQQEDSAVYLCASSPEAGTGETQYFGPGTRLLVL.

The V call is TRBV27, the J call TRBJ1-2; D gene ambiguous. This CDR3 contains 15 residues. Trimming left V 5 bases short and J 2 bases short, with 15 bases between. Germline values: CDR1 MNHEY, CDR2 SMNVEV (reference sequence). The CDR3, as DNA: TGTGCCAGCAGTCCTCTAGACGGCAGGAACTATGGCTACACCTTC. Its translation is CASSPLDGRNYGYTF.

The chain recombines TRBV10-3 with TRBJ1-2; 7 nucleotides align to TRBD1. The CDR3 is made up of 15 amino acids. V trimming: 3 bases; J trimming: 4 bases; junction bases outside the gene matches: 8. The V gene's germline CDR1 is ENHRY and CDR2 SYGVKD. The CDR3 DNA reads TGTGCCATCAGTGACCCAGGGGGTTCTTCCTATGGCTACACCTTC. This encodes CAISDPGGSSYGYTF.

V usage is TRBV10-3 and J usage is TRBJ1-1, with TRBD1 as a possible D gene (5 bases). Trimming took off 3 bases at V and 1 base at J, with 9 bases between the two ends. Per germline, CDR1 ENHRY and CDR2 SYGVKD. This CDR3 has 14 residues. In DNA form, the CDR3 reads TGTGCCATCAGTGATGGGGGGGGGAACACTGAAGCTTTCTTT. This encodes CAISDGGGNTEAFF.

V and J are TRBV7-3 and TRBJ2-1; 11 bases are a match to TRBD2. V trimming: 0 bases; J trimming: 7 bases; junction bases outside the gene matches: 8. The germline V gene encodes CDR1 SGHTA and CDR2 FQGTGA. CDR3 length equals 17 residues. CDR3 in DNA: TGTGCCAGCAGCTTAACCGCGGGACTAGCGGACCCGAATGAGCAGTTCTTC. It translates to CASSLTAGLADPNEQFF. The whole variable domain, filled in from reference TRBV7-3 and TRBJ2-1, reads GAGVSQTPSNKVTEKGKYVELRCDPISGHTALYWYRQSLGQGPEFLIYFQGTGAADDSGLPNDRFFAVRPEGSVSTLKIQRTERGDSAVYLCASSLTAGLADPNEQFFGPGTRLTVL.

This chain connects TRBV4-1 to TRBJ2-1; TRBD2 might be the D (5 bases). CDR3 size: 13 residues. Trimming left V 4 bases short and J 8 bases short, with 12 bases between. Germline lookup yields CDR1 MGHRA and CDR2 YSYEKL. DNA of the CDR3: TGCGCCAGCAGCCCTGGACTTGGGTATGAGCAGTTCTTC. This encodes CASSPGLGYEQFF.

This chain connects TRBV20-1 to TRBJ2-7; the D is unclear. Germline V gene lookup returns CDR1 DFQATT and CDR2 SNEGSKA (reference sequence). The V gene lost 3 bases and the J gene lost 2 bases, with 8 bases spanning the gap. The CDR3 has 12 residues. CDR3 sequence (DNA): TGCAGTGCTAGTCCTAATCCCTACGAGCAGTACGTC. Protein: CSASPNPYEQYV.

This clonotype appeared a few times. This chain connects TRBV6-5 to TRBJ2-2; 8 bases match TRBD2. Trimming took 7 bases from V and 7 from J; bases not matched to a gene: 8. The CDR3 has 14 residues. Germline V gene lookup returns CDR1 MNHEY and CDR2 SVGAGI. The CDR3, as DNA: TGTGCCAGCATTCCGGGACTAGAGGTCGGGGAGCTGTTTTTT. This codes for CASIPGLEVGELFF.

This clonotype occurred a few times. The rearrangement uses TRBV4-1 and TRBJ2-1; 7 bases agree with TRBD1. The J segment lost 12 bases and the V segment lost 1 base, leaving 18 bases of the junction unmatched. The germline V gene has CDR1 MGHRA and CDR2 YSYEKL. The CDR3 is made up of 17 amino acids. The chain's CDR3 is CASSQGGVDRTKVGQFF. The CDR3 coding sequence is TGCGCCAGCAGCCAAGGTGGGGTGGACAGGACAAAAGTTGGGCAGTTCTTC.

The rearrangement uses TRBV6-6 and TRBJ2-5; a possible D gene is TRBD1 (6 bases). The V gene's germline CDR1 is MNHNY and CDR2 SVGAGI (reference sequence). V was trimmed by 6 bases and J by 5 bases, leaving 16 bases between them. The length of the CDR3 is 14 residues. The CDR3 region is CASSLFGGGETQYF. The CDR3 DNA is TGTGCCAGCAGCCTATTTGGGGGCGGGGAGACCCAGTACTTC.

The genes are TRBV11-3 and TRBJ2-3; D is perhaps TRBD1 or TRBD2 (5 bases each). This CDR3 comprises 16 residues. Trimming removed 8 bases from V and 0 bases from J, with 18 bases in between. In germline, CDR1 is SGHNT, CDR2 YENEEA. CDR3 loop: CASSRRGDPSTDTQYF. DNA of the CDR3: TGTGCCAGCTCCCGTCGGGGCGATCCTAGCACAGATACGCAGTATTTT.

J is TRBJ2-5 and V is TRBV4-3; 13 positions match TRBD2. V lost 0 bases to trimming and J lost 3 bases; unmatched junction nucleotides: 7. The CDR3 extends over 18 amino acids. Germline V CDR1 and CDR2: LGHNA, YSLEER. The CDR3 is CASSQDRLAGGRKETQYF. The CDR3 bases are TGCGCCAGCAGCCAAGATCGACTAGCGGGGGGAAGGAAAGAGACCCAGTACTTC.

There are a few counts of this clonotype. In DNA, the CDR3 is TGCGCCAGCAGCCTGGAGATGAACACTGAAGCTTTCTTT. Its translation is CASSLEMNTEAFF. V is TRBV4-1 and J is TRBJ1-1; D uncertain. The V end was cut by 4 bases, the J end by 0 bases, with 6 bases between. The CDR3 is made up of 13 amino acids. The germline CDR1 and CDR2 sequences are MGHRA and YSYEKL.

The J gene is TRBJ2-1, the V gene TRBV4-1, with 8 bases matching TRBD2. Looked up from germline, CDR1 is MGHRA and CDR2 is YSYEKL. CDR3 length: 16 residues. Trimming removed 1 base from V and 4 bases from J; junction bases left unmatched: 6. CDR3 nucleotide sequence: TGCGCCAGCAGCCAAGCACTAGCGGATGGATACAATGAGCAGTTCTTC. Amino acids: CASSQALADGYNEQFF.

This sequence joins TRBV5-6 and TRBJ2-7; D not resolved. Trimming cost V 0 bases and J 2 bases, with 9 bases left between them. CDR3 size: 14 residues. Per germline, CDR1 SGHDT and CDR2 YYEEEE. CDR3: CASSLGKGTYEQYF. CDR3 DNA: TGTGCCAGCAGCTTGGGGAAAGGAACCTACGAGCAGTACTTC.

This chain links TRBV2 with TRBJ1-2, with a possible D match to TRBD1 (5 bases). The CDR3 runs to 14 residues. Trimming removed 6 bases at V and 1 base at J, with 12 bases between. Germline CDR1 and CDR2: SNHLY and FYNNEI. CDR3 nucleotide sequence: TGTGCCAGCAGATTGGGGGGGGTTAACTATGGCTACACCTTC. Translation: CASRLGGVNYGYTF.

This clonotype has only a few counts. This chain links TRBV5-1 with TRBJ2-1; no clear D. Trimming removed 2 bases at V and 2 bases at J, with 17 bases between. Germline CDR1 is SGHRS and CDR2 is YFSETQ. The CDR3 loop spans 17 amino acids. The CDR3 region has the DNA TGCGCCAGCAGCTTCGTCGTTGTGTTAGGAACCTACAATGAGCAGTTCTTC. This gives the protein CASSFVVVLGTYNEQFF.

CDR3 sequence reads: CASSLTTSYEQYF. Here the CDR3 DNA reads TGTGCCAGCAGTCTAACCACCTCCTACGAGCAGTACTTC. The chain uses TRBV27 and TRBJ2-7, with D unresolved. The length of the CDR3 is 13 residues. CDR1 and CDR2 (germline): MNHEY, SMNVEV (reference sequence). V lost 5 bases and J lost 0, with 8 bases in between.

The V call is TRBV4-1, the J call TRBJ2-1; D possibly corresponds to TRBD2 (6 bases). Germline V lookup: CDR1 MGHRA, CDR2 YSYEKL. Trimming took off 0 bases at V and 5 bases at J, with 14 bases between the two ends. The CDR3 loop spans 16 amino acids. This chain's CDR3 is CASSQENGGPHNEQFF. CDR3 nucleotide sequence: TGCGCCAGCAGCCAAGAGAACGGGGGTCCCCACAATGAGCAGTTCTTC.

The V gene is TRBV12-3 or TRBV12-4, the J gene TRBJ1-1, with D possibly TRBD1 on 6 matching bases. With 8 bases removed from V and 5 bases from J, the gap between germline ends came to 12 bases. This CDR3 comprises 12 residues. The CDR3 reads CASCRGGTEAFF. In DNA form, the CDR3 reads TGTGCCAGCTGCAGGGGTGGAACTGAAGCTTTCTTT.